The 14 T cell receptor beta chains given below trace back to one sample, sequenced in a study of blood T cells in healthy people across ages (dated by TCRdb to the mid-2010s). Libraries came from 5' RACE. Sequencing instrument: Illumina HiSeq 2500. A second PCR of roughly 7 to 11 cycles was performed with a sample-barcoded 5' primer and a J-beta primer mix. TCRdb reworked the public reads: Q25 trimming with fastp, MiXCR clone assembly, productive beta chains retained. Each entry is one CDR3 protein sequence, shown with its most common DNA and genes. In this sample the table shows about 670,000 distinct CDR3 sequences, over 40% of which occur a single time. Roughly 13% of the sample is taken by the ten largest. The sample taken for sequencing was blood. The receptors were gathered from a woman of 80 years or more in good health.

The chain uses TRBV7-9 and TRBJ2-2; unclear D gene. Per germline, CDR1 SEHNR and CDR2 FQNEAQ (reference sequence). The CDR3 sequence is 14 residues long. V dropped 5 bases and J dropped 4 bases, with 11 bases sitting between them. The CDR3 bases are TGTGCCAGCAGCGTATCATCCTCCACCGGGGAGCTGTTTTTT. Translated: CASSVSSSTGELFF.

With regard to this clonotype: A read error may explain this, as a much larger clone is one base away. This chain connects TRBV9 to TRBJ2-4; D is perhaps TRBD2 (6 bases). This CDR3 contains 15 residues. Looked up from germline, CDR1 is SGDLS and CDR2 is YYNGEE. V lost 3 bases and J 6 bases, leaving 16 bases between the germline ends. CDR3: CASSAGRGSGNIQYF. The CDR3 nucleotides are TGTGCCAGCAGCGCAGGACGGGGGAGTGGAAACATTCAGTACTTC.

The rearrangement joins TRBV29-1 to TRBJ1-1; D may be TRBD1 (6 bases). Trimming removed 3 bases from V and 1 base from J, with 15 bases in between. Germline CDR1 and CDR2: SQVTM and ANQGSEA. The CDR3 has 15 amino acids. Written as DNA, the CDR3 is TGCAGCGTTGATAGTCGGGGGGGGCCGAACACTGAAGCTTTCTTT. As protein: CSVDSRGGPNTEAFF. Together with reference TRBV29-1 and TRBJ1-1, the CDR3 gives the full variable domain: SAVISQKPSRDICQRGTSLTIQCQVDSQVTMMFWYRQQPGQSLTLIATANQGSEATYESGFVIDKFPISRPNLTFSTLTVSNMSPEDSSIYLCSVDSRGGPNTEAFFGQGTRLTVV.

The gene calls are TRBV19 and TRBJ1-2, with D possibly being TRBD1 (5 bases). Germline values: CDR1 LNHDA, CDR2 SQIVND (reference sequence). Deletions cut 4 bases from V and 5 bases from J, with 14 bases between. This CDR3 has 14 residues. CDR3 in DNA: TGTGCCAGTAGTACTCCGGGACTGATATATGGCTACACCTTC. Its protein is CASSTPGLIYGYTF.

The CDR3 DNA reads as TGTGCCAGCACACCCGGGACAGGGATAATGAACACTGAAGCTTTCTTT. Its translation is CASTPGTGIMNTEAFF. The chain joins TRBV7-9 to TRBJ1-1; TRBD1 matches 9 bases. V lost 7 bases, J lost 0 bases, and 9 bases stayed unmatched. This CDR3 is 16 amino acids long. From germline, CDR1 is SEHNR and CDR2 FQNEAQ (reference sequence).

For this clonotype: Being one base from a much bigger clone, this may be a read error. V and J are TRBV12-3 or TRBV12-4 and TRBJ2-1; 10 bases are a match to TRBD2. V dropped 6 bases and J dropped 9; count of bases not matched to a gene: 17. This CDR3 has 17 amino acids. This chain's CDR3 is CASSRSSGGIPPREQFF. In DNA, the CDR3 is TGTGCCAGCAGCCGGTCTAGCGGGGGCATCCCTCCTCGTGAGCAGTTCTTC.

A few counts support this clonotype. The chain links TRBV27 to TRBJ2-3; unclear D gene. The CDR3 totals 13 residues. V was cut by 6 bases and J by 2 bases, with 9 bases left in between. Looked up from germline, CDR1 is MNHEY and CDR2 is SMNVEV (reference sequence). CDR3 residues: CASRTADTDTQYF. CDR3 coding DNA: TGTGCCAGCAGAACAGCCGACACAGATACGCAGTATTTT.

This clonotype came up many times. The chain is built from TRBV2 and TRBJ1-2; no reliable D call. The CDR3 is made up of 14 amino acids. CDR1 and CDR2 (germline): SNHLY, FYNNEI. V lost 3 bases, J lost 6 bases, and 14 bases lay in between. DNA of the CDR3: TGTGCCAGCAGTGATCTCGGCACCTTCGATGGCTACACCTTC. Translating gives CASSDLGTFDGYTF.

The chain combines TRBV7-9 with TRBJ1-6, with 8 bases that match TRBD1. Looked up from germline, CDR1 is SEHNR and CDR2 is FQNEAQ (reference sequence). The CDR3 covers 14 residues. The V segment lost 1 base and the J segment 9 bases; nucleotides outside the gene matches: 2. CDR3 in amino acids: CASSLGDRTSPLHF. CDR3 bases: TGTGCCAGCAGCTTAGGGGACAGGACTTCACCCCTCCACTTT. The variable domain in full, with the rest retrieved from reference TRBV7-9 and TRBJ1-6, is DTGVSQNPRHKITKRGQNVTFRCDPISEHNRLYWYRQTLGQGPEFLTYFQNEAQLEKSRLLSDRFSAERPKGSFSTLEIQRTEQGDSAMYLCASSLGDRTSPLHFGNGTRLTVT.

The V call is TRBV7-2, the J call TRBJ2-4; D is ambiguous. Germline loops: CDR1 SGHTA, CDR2 FQGNSA. Trimming took 5 bases from V and 15 from J, leaving 20 bases between them. The CDR3 sequence is 13 residues long. The chain's CDR3 is CASSLTTSLSRYF. The CDR3, as DNA: TGTGCCAGCAGCCTAACTACCTCCTTAAGTAGGTACTTC.

This clonotype was detected a few times. This may come from a read error, since a much larger clone is one base off. This chain uses TRBV29-1 with TRBJ2-6, with TRBD1 matching 7 bases. Germline V lookup: CDR1 SQVTM, CDR2 ANQGSEA. The CDR3 has 17 amino acids. This CDR3 reads CSVEGTALRSGANVPTF. The CDR3 region has the DNA TGCAGCGTTGAGGGGACAGCTCTACGCTCTGGGGCCAACGTCCCGACTTTC. Complete variable domain (other parts from reference TRBV29-1 and TRBJ2-6): SAVISQKPSRDICQRGTSLTIQCQVDSQVTMMFWYRQQPGQSLTLIATANQGSEATYESGFVIDKFPISRPNLTFSTLTVSNMSPEDSSIYLCSVEGTALRSGANVPTFGAGSRLTVL.

The J gene is TRBJ2-5, the V gene TRBV20-1; 11 bases fit TRBD1. The DNA end is more similar to TRBJ2-7, so the J call may be wrong. The germline gives CDR1 DFQATT, CDR2 SNEGSKA (reference sequence). The CDR3 runs 14 residues. The CDR3 region is CSASVPGQGVEQYF. The CDR3 DNA is TGCAGTGCCTCAGTCCCGGGACAGGGGGTCGAGCAGTACTTC.

The rearrangement joins TRBV2 to TRBJ1-2, with 8 nucleotides matching TRBD1. V shed 0 bases and J 8 bases; nucleotides not matched to a gene: 8. Per germline, CDR1 SNHLY and CDR2 FYNNEI. CDR3 size: 15 residues. Here the CDR3 DNA reads TGTGCCAGCAGTGAAGCGGGGCAGGGGGCTTGGGGCTACACCTTC. It specifies CASSEAGQGAWGYTF. The entire variable domain, with the rest obtained from reference TRBV2 and TRBJ1-2, is as follows: EPEVTQTPSHQVTQMGQEVILRCVPISNHLYFYWYRQILGQKVEFLVSFYNNEISEKSEIFDDQFSVERPDGSNFTLKIRSTKLEDSAMYFCASSEAGQGAWGYTFGSGTRLTVV.

The chain employs TRBV30 and TRBJ1-2; 8 bases are shared with TRBD1. This CDR3 is built from 14 residues. From germline, CDR1 is GTSNPN and CDR2 SVGIG (reference sequence). J gave up 2 bases and V 4 bases, and 6 bases lay outside the gene matches. In DNA form, the CDR3 reads TGTGCCTGGACCCGGGACAGGCTAAACTATGGCTACACCTTC. It yields the protein CAWTRDRLNYGYTF.